This TCR beta chain was observed in a study of post-analysis software for immune sequencing data. Study in general: The disease courses spanned relapsing-remitting, secondary progressive and progressive-relapsing forms of multiple sclerosis. Whole-study findings and limits: Those samples that were prepared in the same batch co-clustered strongly by F measure. About 5 TRBV segments (TRBV5-6, TRBV5-1 and TRBV20-1 among them) occurred more frequently in patients than in controls. When compared against controls, multiple sclerosis patients showed significantly lower normalized Chao1 diversity.

Each TCR beta cDNA library carried unique molecular identifiers. Out of 1 to 10 million T cells, a few hundred thousand cDNA molecules were generated. TCRdb called the PCR reads again in MiXCR, with one record for every CDR3 protein. In the table there are fewer than 850,000 distinct CDR3 sequences, roughly 29% of which are singletons. This clonotype has a handful of counts. What it binds is unknown. Germline trimming cut 6 bases from V and 1 base from J; bases unmatched to any gene: 9. Germline V gives CDR1 DFQATT, CDR2 SNEGSKA (reference sequence). This CDR3 is 14 amino acids long. This clonotype was sampled from a girl aged 10 to 17 with multiple sclerosis. Sequencing input: blood. The gene calls are TRBV20-1 and TRBJ2-7; 7 bases map to TRBD1. The CDR3 region has the DNA TGCAGTGCGATGGCCGGGACAGCGTCCTACGAGCAGTACTTC. Encoded protein: CSAMAGTASYEQYF.